This T cell receptor beta chain was retrieved from a study of memory CD4+ T cells and cytomegalovirus serostatus. Study-wide background: Donors were healthy Belgian adults, several CMV seropositive and about two dozen seronegative. Study-level results: CD4+ memory repertoires contained about 40% of the roughly 160 reported CMV TCRbeta sequences.

As handled by the study authors: Out-of-frame sequences were removed, leaving some 2 million distinct TCRbeta sequences. Sequenced by immunoSEQ multiplex PCR; TCRdb stores in-frame clones only, minus some. The V and J calls and clone size are taken from that table; D and trimming were inferred from the DNA. The sample includes some 54,000 clones, about four fifths of them seen just once. On this clone itself: As yet, its antigen is unknown.

Single viable CD3+CD4+CD8-CD45RO+ cells were sorted as the memory CD4+ T cells. Positive selection with CD4 microbeads enriched total CD4+ T cells. V was trimmed by 4 bases and J by 0 bases, leaving 19 bases between them. Germline assignment: CDR1 LNHDA and CDR2 SQIVND (reference sequence). The CDR3 is made up of 18 amino acids. The TCR sequence derives from an adult in good health and CMV-seropositive. V is TRBV19 and J is TRBJ1-5; TRBD1 might be the D (5 bases). Material: memory CD4+ T cells from blood. The DNA for the CDR3 is TGTGCCAGTAGTAGAGAGTCTCCGGGACGGAGTAGCAATCAGCCCCAGCATTTT. Translated: CASSRESPGRSSNQPQHF.